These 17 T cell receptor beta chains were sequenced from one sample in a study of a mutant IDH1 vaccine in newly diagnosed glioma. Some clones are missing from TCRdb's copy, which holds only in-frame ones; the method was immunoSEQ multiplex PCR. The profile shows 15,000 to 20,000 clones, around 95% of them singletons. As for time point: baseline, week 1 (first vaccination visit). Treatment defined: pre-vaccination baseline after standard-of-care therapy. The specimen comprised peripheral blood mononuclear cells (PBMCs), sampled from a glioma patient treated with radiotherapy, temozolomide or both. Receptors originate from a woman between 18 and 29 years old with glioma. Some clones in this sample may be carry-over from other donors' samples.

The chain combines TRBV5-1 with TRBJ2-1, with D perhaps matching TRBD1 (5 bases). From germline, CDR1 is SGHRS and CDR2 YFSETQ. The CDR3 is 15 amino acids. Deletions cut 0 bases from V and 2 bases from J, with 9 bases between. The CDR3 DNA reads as TGCGCCAGCAGCTTGGATTTAGGGGCCTACAATGAGCAGTTCTTC. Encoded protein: CASSLDLGAYNEQFF.

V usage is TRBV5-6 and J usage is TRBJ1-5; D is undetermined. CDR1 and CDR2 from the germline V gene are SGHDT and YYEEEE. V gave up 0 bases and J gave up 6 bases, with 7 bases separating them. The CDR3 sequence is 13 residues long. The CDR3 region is CASSLARGQPQHF. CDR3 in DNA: TGTGCCAGCAGCTTGGCCCGCGGTCAGCCCCAGCATTTT.

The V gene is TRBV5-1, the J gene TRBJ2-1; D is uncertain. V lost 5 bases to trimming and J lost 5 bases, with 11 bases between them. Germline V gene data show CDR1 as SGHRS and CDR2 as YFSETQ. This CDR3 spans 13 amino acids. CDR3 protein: CASRFQDNNEQFF. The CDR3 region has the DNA TGCGCCAGCAGGTTTCAAGATAACAATGAGCAGTTCTTC.

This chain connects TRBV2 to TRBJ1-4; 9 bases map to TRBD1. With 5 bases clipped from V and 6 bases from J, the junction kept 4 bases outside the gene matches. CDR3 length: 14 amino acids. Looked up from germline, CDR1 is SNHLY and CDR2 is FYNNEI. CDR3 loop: CASSPDRGDEKLFF. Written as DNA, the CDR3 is TGTGCCAGCAGTCCAGACAGGGGGGATGAAAAACTGTTTTTT.

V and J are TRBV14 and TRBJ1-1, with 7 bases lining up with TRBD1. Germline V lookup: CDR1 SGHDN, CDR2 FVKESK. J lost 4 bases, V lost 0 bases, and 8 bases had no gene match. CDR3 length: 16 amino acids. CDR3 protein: CASSQETGIFVTEAFF. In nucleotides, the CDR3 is TGTGCCAGCAGCCAAGAGACAGGGATATTTGTCACTGAAGCTTTCTTT.

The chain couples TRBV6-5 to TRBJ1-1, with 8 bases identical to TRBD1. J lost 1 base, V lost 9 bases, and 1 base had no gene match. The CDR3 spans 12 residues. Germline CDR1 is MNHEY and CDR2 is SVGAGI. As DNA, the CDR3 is TGTGCCAGTCAGGGGGCGAACACTGAAGCTTTCTTT. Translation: CASQGANTEAFF.

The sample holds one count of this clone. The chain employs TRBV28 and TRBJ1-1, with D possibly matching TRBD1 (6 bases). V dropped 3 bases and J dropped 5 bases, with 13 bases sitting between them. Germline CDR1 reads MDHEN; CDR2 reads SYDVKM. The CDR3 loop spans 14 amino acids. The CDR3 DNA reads TGTGCCAGCAGTTTCTGGGGGCGGGAAACTGAAGCTTTCTTT. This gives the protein CASSFWGRETEAFF. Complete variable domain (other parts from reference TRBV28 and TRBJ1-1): DVKVTQSSRYLVKRTGEKVFLECVQDMDHENMFWYRQDPGLGLRLIYFSYDVKMKEKGDIPEGYSVSREKKERFSLILESASTNQTSMYLCASSFWGRETEAFFGQGTRLTVV.

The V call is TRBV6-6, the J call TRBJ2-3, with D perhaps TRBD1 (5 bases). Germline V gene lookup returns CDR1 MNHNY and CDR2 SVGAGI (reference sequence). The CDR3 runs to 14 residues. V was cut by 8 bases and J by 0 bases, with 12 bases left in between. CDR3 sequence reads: CASWTRQSTDTQYF. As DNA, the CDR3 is TGTGCCAGCTGGACACGACAGAGCACAGATACGCAGTATTTT.

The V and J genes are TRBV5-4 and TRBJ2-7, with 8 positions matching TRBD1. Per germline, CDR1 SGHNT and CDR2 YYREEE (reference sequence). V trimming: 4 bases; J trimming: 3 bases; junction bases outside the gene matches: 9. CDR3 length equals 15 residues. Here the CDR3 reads CASSATGTGLYEQYF. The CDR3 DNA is TGTGCCAGCAGCGCAACCGGGACAGGCCTCTACGAGCAGTACTTC.

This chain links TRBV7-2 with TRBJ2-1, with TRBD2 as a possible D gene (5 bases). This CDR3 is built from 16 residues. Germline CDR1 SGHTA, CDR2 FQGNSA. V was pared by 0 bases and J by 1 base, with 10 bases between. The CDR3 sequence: CASSLAQAASYNEQFF. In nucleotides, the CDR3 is TGTGCCAGCAGCTTAGCGCAAGCGGCATCCTACAATGAGCAGTTCTTC.

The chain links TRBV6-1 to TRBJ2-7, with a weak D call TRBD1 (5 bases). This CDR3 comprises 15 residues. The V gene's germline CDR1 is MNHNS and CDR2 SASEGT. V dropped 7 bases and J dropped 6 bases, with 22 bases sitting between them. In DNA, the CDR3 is TGTGCCAGCACTCTCTCCCACGGGTTAGGGGTCGAGCAGTACTTC. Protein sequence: CASTLSHGLGVEQYF.

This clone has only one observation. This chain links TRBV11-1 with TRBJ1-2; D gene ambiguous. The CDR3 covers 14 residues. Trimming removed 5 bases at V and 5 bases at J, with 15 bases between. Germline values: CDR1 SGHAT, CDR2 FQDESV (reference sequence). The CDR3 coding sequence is TGTGCCAGCAGCCCGGATGAGGGTGCGTATGGCTACACCTTC. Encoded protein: CASSPDEGAYGYTF.

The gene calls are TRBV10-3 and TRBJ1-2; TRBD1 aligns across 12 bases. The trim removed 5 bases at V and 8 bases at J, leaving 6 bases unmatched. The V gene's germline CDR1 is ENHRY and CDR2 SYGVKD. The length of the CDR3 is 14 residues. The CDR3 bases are TGTGCCATCAGTAGGGGACAGGGGGCGCCCGGCTACACCTTC. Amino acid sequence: CAISRGQGAPGYTF.

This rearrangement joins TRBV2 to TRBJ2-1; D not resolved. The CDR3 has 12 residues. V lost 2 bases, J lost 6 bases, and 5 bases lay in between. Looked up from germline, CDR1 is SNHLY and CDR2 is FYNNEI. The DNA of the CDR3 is TGTGCCAGCAGTGAAACAGCCAATGAGCAGTTCTTC. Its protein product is CASSETANEQFF.

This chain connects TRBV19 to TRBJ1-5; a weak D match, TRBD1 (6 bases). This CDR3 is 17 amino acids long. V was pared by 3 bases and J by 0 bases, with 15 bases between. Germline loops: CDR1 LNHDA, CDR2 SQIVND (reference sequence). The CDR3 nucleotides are TGTGCCAGTAGTATTGCGAGGACAGCTTATAGCAATCAGCCCCAGCATTTT. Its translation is CASSIARTAYSNQPQHF.

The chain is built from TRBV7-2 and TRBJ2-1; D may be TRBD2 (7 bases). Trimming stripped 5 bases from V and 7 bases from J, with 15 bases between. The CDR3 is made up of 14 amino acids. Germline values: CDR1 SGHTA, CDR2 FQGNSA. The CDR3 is CASSLPGGRNEQFF. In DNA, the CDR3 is TGTGCCAGCAGCCTCCCCGGGGGGCGAAATGAGCAGTTCTTC.

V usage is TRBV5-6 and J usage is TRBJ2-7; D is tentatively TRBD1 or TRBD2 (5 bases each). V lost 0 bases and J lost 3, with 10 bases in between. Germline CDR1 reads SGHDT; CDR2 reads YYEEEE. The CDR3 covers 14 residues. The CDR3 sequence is CASSLVGTYYEQYF. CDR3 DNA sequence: TGTGCCAGCAGCTTGGTAGGGACGTACTACGAGCAGTACTTC. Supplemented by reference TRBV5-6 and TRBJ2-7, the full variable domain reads DAGVTQSPTHLIKTRGQQVTLRCSPKSGHDTVSWYQQALGQGPQFIFQYYEEEERQRGNFPDRFSGHQFPNYSSELNVNALLLGDSALYLCASSLVGTYYEQYFGPGTRLTVT.